Presented here are 21 T cell receptor beta chains from one specimen sequenced in a study of blood T cell repertoires in COVID-19. The method was immunoSEQ multiplex PCR; TCRdb's version includes in-frame clones alone and lacks a portion of them. The table shows 300,000 to 350,000 clones, with around 85% occurring only once. Source material: PBMCs or T cells enriched from blood (not recorded which). These receptors all come from a man aged 30-40 years who had recovered from COVID-19.

This chain joins TRBV15 and TRBJ2-2; TRBD1 matches 10 bases. CDR3 length: 18 residues. The V segment lost 2 bases and the J segment 7 bases; nucleotides outside the gene matches: 13. Germline loops: CDR1 LNHNV, CDR2 YYDKDF (reference sequence). The CDR3 loop is CATSRSLTGTGVIGELFF. DNA for the CDR3: TGTGCCACCAGCAGATCCCTGACCGGGACAGGGGTCATCGGGGAGCTGTTTTTT.

The CDR3 DNA follows: TGTGCCAGCAGTTTTGGGGATAGCGGGGGCTCGAACACCGGGGAGCTGTTTTTT. This sequence encodes CASSFGDSGGSNTGELFF. The rearrangement links TRBV27 to TRBJ2-2, with 9 bases lining up with TRBD2. This CDR3 spans 18 amino acids. The ends lost 3 bases at V and 0 bases at J; junction bases unmatched: 8. CDR1 and CDR2 from the germline V gene are MNHEY and SMNVEV (reference sequence).

CDR3 protein: CASSLDRGVRAFF. The DNA of the CDR3 is TGTGCCAGCAGTCTAGACAGGGGAGTAAGAGCTTTCTTT. The J gene is TRBJ1-1, the V gene TRBV12-3 or TRBV12-4; 8 bases are shared with TRBD1. Trimming at V came to 5 bases and at J to 10 bases, leaving 9 bases not matched to a gene. This CDR3 is built from 13 residues.

J is TRBJ2-1 and V is TRBV5-1; tentative D call: TRBD1 (6 bases). Germline V gives CDR1 SGHRS, CDR2 YFSETQ. There are 15 residues in the CDR3. Deletions cut 2 bases from V and 6 bases from J, with 15 bases between. The CDR3 DNA reads as TGCGCCAGCAGCTTTCCGGGACAAGGCTTCAATGAGCAGTTCTTC. Protein product: CASSFPGQGFNEQFF.

The sample holds one count of this clone. The chain uses TRBV5-6 and TRBJ1-2, with D unclear. V was shortened by 0 bases and J by 1 base, with 10 bases between the two germline ends. CDR3 size: 15 residues. Per the germline V gene, CDR1 is SGHDT and CDR2 is YYEEEE. The CDR3 coding sequence is TGTGCCAGCAGCTTGGTCCAGGACTATAACTATGGCTACACCTTC. Its protein product is CASSLVQDYNYGYTF. The whole variable domain, remainder taken from reference TRBV5-6 and TRBJ1-2, is DAGVTQSPTHLIKTRGQQVTLRCSPKSGHDTVSWYQQALGQGPQFIFQYYEEEERQRGNFPDRFSGHQFPNYSSELNVNALLLGDSALYLCASSLVQDYNYGYTFGSGTRLTVV.

The rearrangement links TRBV10-3 to TRBJ1-1; 7 nucleotides match TRBD1. The ends lost 6 bases at V and 6 bases at J; junction bases unmatched: 10. The germline CDR1 and CDR2 sequences are ENHRY and SYGVKD. CDR3 length: 14 residues. The CDR3 DNA sequence: TGTGCCATCAGCGGTCGACAGGGACGGGCTGAAGCTTTCTTT. Protein product: CAISGRQGRAEAFF.

The chain employs TRBV5-4 and TRBJ2-3; D is perhaps TRBD2 (6 bases). Germline V CDR1 and CDR2: SGHNT, YYREEE (reference sequence). V lost 2 bases, J lost 4 bases, and 14 bases lay in between. The CDR3 totals 15 residues. DNA for the CDR3: TGTGCCAGCAGCTTACCGGGACTCCGGTCAGATACGCAGTATTTT. Residues: CASSLPGLRSDTQYF.

The genes are TRBV6-5 and TRBJ1-5, with a weak D call TRBD1 (6 bases). In germline, CDR1 is MNHEY, CDR2 SVGAGI. The CDR3 length is 15 residues. V was cut by 4 bases and J by 6 bases, with 16 bases left in between. CDR3 in DNA: TGTGCCAGCAGTTCAACAGGGTTTTTGGGTCAGCCCCAGCATTTT. It translates to CASSSTGFLGQPQHF.

The J gene is TRBJ1-4, the V gene TRBV27, with 8 bases matching TRBD1. The trim removed 6 bases at V and 8 bases at J, leaving 11 bases unmatched. CDR3 length: 15 amino acids. Germline CDR1 reads MNHEY; CDR2 reads SMNVEV (reference sequence). The CDR3 here is CASRPMDRVGEKLFF. CDR3 DNA sequence: TGTGCCAGCAGACCCATGGACAGGGTGGGGGAAAAACTGTTTTTT.

This clone was recorded once. J is TRBJ2-7 and V is TRBV7-6; D is possibly TRBD1 (5 bases). Germline CDR1 SGHVS, CDR2 FNYEAQ. The CDR3 is made up of 14 amino acids. With 2 bases removed from V and 6 bases from J, the gap between germline ends came to 14 bases. The CDR3 DNA reads as TGTGCCAGCAGCTTACTGGACACAACTACCGAGCAGTACTTC. Its protein is CASSLLDTTTEQYF.

The chain carries TRBV6-5 and TRBJ2-1; 9 nucleotides line up with TRBD2. V gave up 3 bases and J gave up 6 bases; unmatched junction bases: 6. The CDR3 has 15 residues. The germline V gene encodes CDR1 MNHEY and CDR2 SVGAGI. DNA of the CDR3: TGTGCCAGCAGTTATGGTGGTAGCGGGGGCAATGAGCAGTTCTTC. Its protein product is CASSYGGSGGNEQFF.

The rearrangement joins TRBV19 to TRBJ2-3; D perhaps matches TRBD2 (7 bases). The CDR3 is 15 amino acids. The germline gives CDR1 LNHDA, CDR2 SQIVND (reference sequence). Trimming took 3 bases from V and 3 from J, leaving 13 bases between them. For the CDR3, the DNA is TGTGCCAGTAGTATCCGGGGGGCCAGGACAGATACGCAGTATTTT. Translating gives CASSIRGARTDTQYF.

The gene calls are TRBV5-6 and TRBJ1-2; TRBD1 is a possible D gene (5 bases). Per the germline V gene, CDR1 is SGHDT and CDR2 is YYEEEE. V lost 3 bases and J lost 1, with 13 bases in between. The CDR3 spans 15 residues. The CDR3, as DNA: TGTGCCAGCAGCTCGGGTTGGGGCGGTAACTATGGCTACACCTTC. Its protein product is CASSSGWGGNYGYTF.

The J gene is TRBJ2-5, the V gene TRBV3-1 (or the pseudogene TRBV3-2); TRBD1 aligns across 7 bases. The CDR3 contains 15 residues. V was pared by 3 bases and J by 1 base, with 5 bases of the junction left unmatched. CDR1 LGHDT and CDR2 YNNKEL come from the germline V gene (reference sequence). CDR3 coding DNA: TGTGCCAGCAGCCAGGGGACAGTTTCCCAAGAGACCCAGTACTTC. Its translation is CASSQGTVSQETQYF.

The chain couples TRBV19 to TRBJ2-2, with TRBD2 as a possible D gene (7 bases). V lost 1 base, J lost 1 base, and 16 bases lay in between. Germline CDR1 is LNHDA and CDR2 is SQIVND (reference sequence). The CDR3 totals 18 residues. The CDR3 sequence is CASSIGVWGGWNTGELFF. CDR3 DNA: TGTGCCAGTAGTATAGGGGTTTGGGGGGGCTGGAACACCGGGGAGCTGTTTTTT. Full variable domain (rest looked up from reference TRBV19 and TRBJ2-2): DGGITQSPKYLFRKEGQNVTLSCEQNLNHDAMYWYRQDPGQGLRLIYYSQIVNDFQKGDIAEGYSVSREKKESFPLTVTSAQKNPTAFYLCASSIGVWGGWNTGELFFGEGSRLTVL.

This chain links TRBV19 with TRBJ1-2, with D perhaps matching TRBD1 (5 bases). The CDR3 contains 13 residues. V was trimmed by 3 bases and J by 7 bases, leaving 12 bases between them. The germline V gene has CDR1 LNHDA and CDR2 SQIVND (reference sequence). The CDR3 region has the DNA TGTGCCAGTAGTATTTGGAGGGACTCTGGCTACACCTTC. It encodes CASSIWRDSGYTF.

The J gene is TRBJ2-4, the V gene TRBV5-6; tentative D call: TRBD1 (6 bases). Germline CDR1 and CDR2: SGHDT and YYEEEE. The CDR3 extends over 15 amino acids. Trimming removed 0 bases at V and 3 bases at J, with 10 bases between. CDR3 sequence (DNA): TGTGCCAGCAGCTTGGGGCGGACAGACAAAAACATTCAGTACTTC. Protein sequence: CASSLGRTDKNIQYF.

The chain employs TRBV9 and TRBJ2-7; TRBD2 matches at 7 bases. V was pared by 5 bases and J by 2 bases, with 4 bases of the junction left unmatched. The CDR3 runs to 13 residues. CDR1 is SGDLS and CDR2 is YYNGEE in the germline V gene. CDR3 region: CASSGAGTYEQYF. CDR3 in DNA: TGTGCCAGCAGTGGAGCGGGAACCTACGAGCAGTACTTC.

The chain couples TRBV10-3 to TRBJ2-3; D ambiguous. The CDR3 runs to 14 residues. The germline V gene has CDR1 ENHRY and CDR2 SYGVKD. With 0 bases removed from V and 2 bases from J, the gap between germline ends came to 6 bases. The CDR3 spells CAISESDSTDTQYF. The DNA for the CDR3 is TGTGCCATCAGTGAGTCAGACTCCACAGATACGCAGTATTTT.

V and J are TRBV19 and TRBJ2-5; TRBD1 matches 10 bases. Germline-derived CDR1 and CDR2 are LNHDA and SQIVND (reference sequence). The CDR3 runs to 15 residues. The V segment lost 6 bases and the J segment 2 bases; nucleotides outside the gene matches: 6. The CDR3 reads CASRNRDRGQETQYF. CDR3 coding DNA: TGTGCCAGTAGGAACCGGGACAGGGGACAAGAGACCCAGTACTTC. The full variable domain, completed using reference TRBV19 and TRBJ2-5, is DGGITQSPKYLFRKEGQNVTLSCEQNLNHDAMYWYRQDPGQGLRLIYYSQIVNDFQKGDIAEGYSVSREKKESFPLTVTSAQKNPTAFYLCASRNRDRGQETQYFGPGTRLLVL.

This clone came up a few times. The V and J genes are TRBV30 and TRBJ1-4, with 8 bases lining up with TRBD1. CDR3 size: 14 residues. The J segment lost 7 bases and the V segment lost 3 bases, leaving 7 bases of the junction unmatched. Germline values: CDR1 GTSNPN, CDR2 SVGIG (reference sequence). The CDR3 region is CAWSTGTGAEKLFF. The CDR3 DNA is TGTGCCTGGAGCACCGGGACAGGTGCTGAAAAACTGTTTTTT. The complete variable domain, with remaining parts taken from reference TRBV30 and TRBJ1-4, reads SQTIHQWPATLVQPVGSPLSLECTVEGTSNPNLYWYRQAAGRGLQLLFYSVGIGQISSEVPQNLSASRPQDRQFILSSKKLLLSDSGFYLCAWSTGTGAEKLFFGSGTQLSVL.